The 5 T cell receptor beta chains reported below all come from one sample, sequenced in a study of CD8 T cells in Susac syndrome. RNA was extracted with the RNeasy kit, and a quantity of roughly 0.45 to 1 ug was reverse transcribed using random hexamers. TCRdb re-called the immunoSEQ multiplex PCR reads with MiXCR, one entry per CDR3 protein. In the table there are about 400,000 distinct CDR3 sequences, approximately 89% of which are singletons. Sequenced input: CD8+ T cells from PBMCs. The receptors derive from a human donor with multiple sclerosis.

This clonotype was detected only a few times. The J gene is TRBJ2-3, the V gene TRBV6-5; tentatively, D is TRBD2 (5 bases). Germline values: CDR1 MNHEY, CDR2 SVGAGI. Between the trimmed V and J ends, which lost 2 bases and 1 base, there was a span of 10 bases. The CDR3 runs to 15 residues. CDR3: CASSYPTNGTDTQYF. CDR3 in DNA: TGTGCCAGCAGTTACCCGACTAATGGCACAGATACGCAGTATTTT.

The chain links TRBV11-1 to TRBJ2-7; no reliable D call. CDR1 is SGHAT, CDR2 FQDESV, per germline (reference sequence). CDR3 length: 12 residues. Trimming cost V 4 bases and J 5 bases, with 9 bases left between them. The CDR3 DNA follows: TGTGCCAGCAGCTGGGGATCTGACGAGCAGTACTTC. Its translation: CASSWGSDEQYF. Filled out from reference TRBV11-1 and TRBJ2-7, the complete variable domain reads EAEVAQSPRYKITEKSQAVAFWCDPISGHATLYWYRQILGQGPELLVQFQDESVVDDSQLPKDRFSAERLKGVDSTLKIQPAELGDSAMYLCASSWGSDEQYFGPGTRLTVT.

This clonotype was seen a single time. V usage is TRBV19 and J usage is TRBJ2-2, with D possibly called TRBD1 or TRBD2 (5 bases each). The germline V and J ends were trimmed by 8 bases and 4 bases, with 11 bases remaining between them. CDR3 length equals 13 residues. Germline V lookup: CDR1 LNHDA, CDR2 SQIVND (reference sequence). CDR3 loop: CASEGFATGELFF. CDR3 nucleotides: TGTGCCAGTGAGGGGTTTGCCACCGGGGAGCTGTTTTTT.

The J gene is TRBJ2-1, the V gene TRBV29-1; 10 bases are a match to TRBD2. Germline assignment: CDR1 SQVTM and CDR2 ANQGSEA. J lost 8 bases, V lost 0 bases, and 7 bases had no gene match. This CDR3 is 15 amino acids long. The CDR3 here is CSVEDYLAGDHEQFF. CDR3 sequence (DNA): TGCAGCGTTGAAGATTATCTAGCGGGAGATCATGAGCAGTTCTTC.

The chain links TRBV5-1 to TRBJ2-1, with D maybe TRBD1 (5 bases). Germline V lookup: CDR1 SGHRS, CDR2 YFSETQ. V was shortened by 0 bases and J by 1 base, with 8 bases between the two germline ends. This CDR3 region has 15 residues. The CDR3 sequence is CASSLVQGSYNEQFF. Here the CDR3 DNA reads TGCGCCAGCAGCTTGGTGCAGGGTTCCTACAATGAGCAGTTCTTC.